This T cell receptor (beta chain) was identified during a study of pediatric ulcerative colitis. Here immunoSEQ multiplex PCR was the method, and the copy in TCRdb shows in-frame clones only, minus some. The sample has tens of thousands of clones; 70% to 80% are singletons. Study-level results: No controls had the two rectal clonotypes shared by ulcerative colitis patients.

Points on this clone: Its antigen is currently unknown.

No immunosuppressive drugs were given to ulcerative colitis patients before diagnostic colonoscopy. The sequence was obtained from a boy younger than 18 with moderate ulcerative colitis. Material: blood.

Here the CDR3 DNA reads TGTGCCAGTGGTAACATCAATGGGGGGCCGGAAGAGACCCAGTACTTC. Translating gives CASGNINGGPEETQYF. The chain couples TRBV7-9 to TRBJ2-5; D could derive from TRBD1 or TRBD2 (6 bases each). The CDR3 covers 16 residues. Germline-derived CDR1 and CDR2 are SEHNR and FQNEAQ (reference sequence). V lost 9 bases to trimming and J lost 3 bases, with 23 bases between them.